The T cell receptor (beta chain) under discussion was sequenced for a study of cytomegalovirus exposure and HLA in healthy donors. As concerns this clone: The antigen remains unidentified.

PCR involved 60 Vbeta and 13 Jbeta primers. The protocol was immunoSEQ multiplex PCR, while the TCRdb copy is restricted to in-frame clones and leaves out a portion. The sample shows fewer than 150,000 clones, over 75% of them seen only once. The V and J ends lost 4 bases and 2 bases, in that order; junction bases with no gene match: 7. In germline, CDR1 is MDHEN, CDR2 SYDVKM. The CDR3 sequence is 16 residues long. Study-wide findings and caveats: Segments of the TCR beta V type were, in most cases, productive about 90% or about 30% of the time in an earlier analysis.

The rearrangement links TRBV28 to TRBJ2-2, with 7 bases that match TRBD1. Sequences were obtained from PBMCs. This clonotype was sampled from a man aged 50 to 59 in good health and CMV-seronegative. CDR3 loop: CASSSGQTKNTGELFF. The CDR3 nucleotides read TGTGCCAGCAGTTCGGGACAGACTAAAAACACCGGGGAGCTGTTTTTT. Full variable domain (rest looked up from reference TRBV28 and TRBJ2-2): DVKVTQSSRYLVKRTGEKVFLECVQDMDHENMFWYRQDPGLGLRLIYFSYDVKMKEKGDIPEGYSVSREKKERFSLILESASTNQTSMYLCASSSGQTKNTGELFFGEGSRLTVL.